Presented here are 26 T cell receptor beta chains from one specimen sequenced in a study of CD8 T cells in Susac syndrome. Roughly 0.45 to 1 ug RNA was reverse transcribed with random hexamers. TCRdb used MiXCR to reprocess the immunoSEQ multiplex PCR reads, holding one entry per CDR3 protein. This table holds about 150,000 distinct CDR3 sequences, 85% to 95% found once. The sequencing sample was made of CD4+ T cells from PBMCs. The receptor set was obtained from a human donor with multiple sclerosis.

The genes are TRBV4-1 and TRBJ2-3; D gene ambiguous. There are 12 residues in the CDR3. Trimming removed 1 base at V and 6 bases at J, with 5 bases between. Per germline, CDR1 MGHRA and CDR2 YSYEKL. The CDR3 sequence: CASSQAYDTQYF. CDR3 in DNA: TGCGCCAGCAGCCAAGCCTACGATACGCAGTATTTT.

The V and J genes are TRBV12-3 or TRBV12-4 and TRBJ1-1; TRBD1 might be the D (6 bases). CDR3 length equals 16 residues. V lost 6 bases and J 0 bases, leaving 17 bases between the germline ends. CDR3 residues: CASSPQQGSLNTEAFF. As DNA, the CDR3 is TGTGCCAGCAGCCCTCAACAGGGTTCCCTGAACACTGAAGCTTTCTTT.

The chain combines TRBV3-1 with TRBJ2-1; D possibly uses TRBD1 or TRBD2 (5 bases each). CDR1 LGHDT and CDR2 YNNKEL come from the germline V gene (reference sequence). This CDR3 comprises 16 residues. The V end was cut by 2 bases, the J end by 6 bases, with 17 bases between. The CDR3 DNA reads TGTGCCAGCAGCCAAATTCTCGGGGCCCTAGGCAATGAGCAGTTCTTC. It codes for CASSQILGALGNEQFF.

This rearrangement joins TRBV3-1 to TRBJ1-4; no firm D call. The CDR3 runs to 15 residues. With 0 bases removed from V and 6 bases from J, the gap between germline ends came to 11 bases. CDR1 and CDR2 from the germline V gene are LGHDT and YNNKEL (reference sequence). Here the CDR3 DNA reads TGTGCCAGCAGCCAAGATATCGGGAGGGATGAAAAACTGTTTTTT. Its protein is CASSQDIGRDEKLFF.

The genes are TRBV24-1 and TRBJ2-1; 8 bases align to TRBD2. Trimming took 9 bases from V and 10 from J; bases not matched to a gene: 10. Germline assignment: CDR1 KGHDR and CDR2 SFDVKD. CDR3 length: 13 amino acids. CDR3 bases: TGTGCCACCTCACCGGGAGGGGATATCGAGCAGTTCTTC. Residues: CATSPGGDIEQFF.

The V and J genes are TRBV5-1 and TRBJ1-1, with TRBD1 matching 8 bases. J gave up 0 bases and V 0 bases, and 1 base lay outside the gene matches. CDR3 size: 15 residues. Germline-derived CDR1 and CDR2 are SGHRS and YFSETQ. CDR3 in amino acids: CASSLDRGMNTEAFF. CDR3 bases: TGCGCCAGCAGCTTGGACAGGGGGATGAACACTGAAGCTTTCTTT. Using reference TRBV5-1 and TRBJ1-1 for the parts outside the CDR3, the full variable domain is KAGVTQTPRYLIKTRGQQVTLSCSPISGHRSVSWYQQTPGQGLQFLFEYFSETQRNKGNFPGRFSGRQFSNSRSEMNVSTLELGDSALYLCASSLDRGMNTEAFFGQGTRLTVV.

This clonotype was picked up a small number of times. This chain uses TRBV19 with TRBJ1-2; D gene ambiguous. The CDR3 totals 15 residues. The V and J ends lost 1 base and 8 bases respectively, with 17 bases between them. Germline CDR1 LNHDA, CDR2 SQIVND (reference sequence). The CDR3 here is CASSIALSSLGGYTF. The CDR3 nucleotides read TGTGCCAGTAGTATAGCCCTCAGCTCTTTAGGCGGCTACACCTTC.

The V call is TRBV7-9, the J call TRBJ1-3, with TRBD1 identical over 11 bases. V gave up 2 bases and J gave up 3 bases; unmatched junction bases: 3. Looked up from germline, CDR1 is SEHNR and CDR2 is FQNEAQ (reference sequence). The CDR3 has 16 residues. The CDR3 DNA reads TGTGCCAGCAGCTTATCTGGGACAGGGGGTGGAAACACCATATATTTT. Protein product: CASSLSGTGGGNTIYF.

This rearrangement joins TRBV3-1 to TRBJ2-1, with a weak D call TRBD2 (7 bases). V was pared by 4 bases and J by 9 bases, with 19 bases between. CDR1 and CDR2 from the germline V gene are LGHDT and YNNKEL (reference sequence). The CDR3 loop spans 15 amino acids. The CDR3 protein is CASSLPGGLAGEQFF. In DNA, the CDR3 is TGTGCCAGCAGCCTCCCCGGGGGGCTAGCCGGTGAGCAGTTCTTC.

This chain joins TRBV10-2 and TRBJ2-3; 10 bases align to TRBD2. CDR3 length: 13 amino acids. Germline V gene sequence: CDR1 WSHSY, CDR2 SAAADI. The V and J ends lost 7 bases and 8 bases, in that order; junction bases with no gene match: 6. The CDR3 sequence is CASTEAGGATQYF. CDR3 in DNA: TGCGCCAGCACGGAAGCGGGAGGGGCTACGCAGTATTTT.

This clonotype has just a few counts. V is TRBV18 and J is TRBJ1-2, with TRBD1 matching over 8 bases. The junction had 5 bases not matched to a gene; V was cut back by 3 bases and J by 5 bases. The V gene's germline CDR1 is KGHSH and CDR2 LQKENI. The CDR3 contains 14 residues. CDR3 amino acids: CASSPGQGGYGYTF. Written as DNA, the CDR3 is TGTGCCAGCTCACCTGGACAGGGTGGTTATGGCTACACCTTC.

This clonotype was seen more than once but under ten times. V is TRBV24-1 and J is TRBJ2-1; the D gene is possibly TRBD1 (6 bases). Germline CDR1 reads KGHDR; CDR2 reads SFDVKD. The CDR3 covers 15 residues. V was clipped by 0 bases and J by 4 bases, with 9 bases between them. The CDR3 DNA is TGTGCCACCAGTGATTTGGGGGGCAGTTACAATGAGCAGTTCTTC. It codes for CATSDLGGSYNEQFF.

The rearrangement links TRBV20-1 to TRBJ1-1; 8 nucleotides align to TRBD1. CDR3 size: 13 residues. The germline V gene encodes CDR1 DFQATT and CDR2 SNEGSKA (reference sequence). V was pared by 5 bases and J by 5 bases, with 7 bases of the junction left unmatched. The CDR3 DNA reads as TGCAGTGCTCGGACAGGGAAAAGGACTGAAGCTTTCTTT. This codes for CSARTGKRTEAFF.

The chain recombines TRBV28 with TRBJ1-3; D call uncertain. Between the trimmed V and J ends, which lost 3 bases and 2 bases, there was a span of 14 bases. CDR3 length: 16 residues. The germline V gene encodes CDR1 MDHEN and CDR2 SYDVKM. The CDR3 DNA is TGTGCCAGCAGTTTTCAGATGCGGGTGGCTGGAAACACCATATATTTT. Its translation: CASSFQMRVAGNTIYF. Based on the CDR3 plus reference TRBV28 and TRBJ1-3, the full variable domain is DVKVTQSSRYLVKRTGEKVFLECVQDMDHENMFWYRQDPGLGLRLIYFSYDVKMKEKGDIPEGYSVSREKKERFSLILESASTNQTSMYLCASSFQMRVAGNTIYFGEGSWLTVV.

CDR3 bases: TGCAGTGCTAGCGGTGGGGGGGTCTGGAATCAGCCCCAGCATTTT. This gives the protein CSASGGGVWNQPQHF. The chain uses TRBV20-1 and TRBJ1-5; maybe TRBD1 (5 bases). Germline CDR1 DFQATT, CDR2 SNEGSKA (reference sequence). V lost 3 bases to trimming and J lost 4 bases, with 16 bases between them. The CDR3 spans 15 residues.

This clonotype was picked up one time. The J gene is TRBJ1-5, the V gene TRBV6-1; D remains unclear. Between the trimmed V and J ends, which lost 3 bases and 9 bases, there was a span of 6 bases. Germline V gene sequence: CDR1 MNHNS, CDR2 SASEGT. This CDR3 is built from 11 residues. The CDR3 sequence is CASSEEPPQHF. In DNA form, the CDR3 reads TGTGCCAGCAGTGAGGAGCCGCCCCAGCATTTT.

V usage is TRBV4-2 and J usage is TRBJ2-2; the match to TRBD2 covers 7 bases. Germline-derived CDR1 and CDR2 are LGHNA and YNFKEQ. The V gene end was trimmed by 2 bases and the J gene end by 1 base; junction bases not matched to a gene: 4. The CDR3 is 16 amino acids. CDR3 region: CASSQPPGGNTGELFF. CDR3 nucleotides: TGTGCCAGCAGCCAACCCCCGGGGGGGAACACCGGGGAGCTGTTTTTT.

J is TRBJ2-5 and V is TRBV12-3 or TRBV12-4; 9 bases agree with TRBD2. V gave up 3 bases and J gave up 5 bases; unmatched junction bases: 7. The CDR3 is made up of 15 amino acids. The CDR3 region is CASSFGTSRPETQYF. CDR3 in DNA: TGTGCCAGCAGTTTTGGGACTAGCCGGCCCGAGACCCAGTACTTC.

V is TRBV2 and J is TRBJ1-5, with no clear D. In germline, CDR1 is SNHLY, CDR2 FYNNEI. This CDR3 contains 11 residues. V lost 8 bases to trimming and J lost 4 bases, with 6 bases between them. The CDR3 region is CASGSNQPQHF. The CDR3 DNA sequence: TGTGCCAGCGGTTCAAATCAGCCCCAGCATTTT.

The CDR3 region is CASSLRGQGRDTGELFF. In DNA form, the CDR3 reads TGTGCCAGCAGCCTTAGAGGGCAGGGACGGGACACCGGGGAGCTGTTTTTT. The J gene is TRBJ2-2, the V gene TRBV9, with D possibly called TRBD1 or TRBD2 (5 bases each). Germline assignment: CDR1 SGDLS and CDR2 YYNGEE. Trimming took off 4 bases at V and 3 bases at J, with 19 bases between the two ends. The CDR3 spans 17 residues. The complete variable domain, with remaining parts taken from reference TRBV9 and TRBJ2-2, reads DSGVTQTPKHLITATGQRVTLRCSPRSGDLSVYWYQQSLDQGLQFLIQYYNGEERAKGNILERFSAQQFPDLHSELNLSSLELGDSALYFCASSLRGQGRDTGELFFGEGSRLTVL.

The chain joins TRBV6-5 to TRBJ1-3; D is uncertain. Germline assignment: CDR1 MNHEY and CDR2 SVGAGI. V lost 2 bases and J 6 bases, leaving 2 bases between the germline ends. This CDR3 spans 11 amino acids. CDR3 loop: CASSYQNTIYF. In DNA form, the CDR3 reads TGTGCCAGCAGTTACCAAAACACCATATATTTT.

The V gene is TRBV6-2 or TRBV6-3, the J gene TRBJ2-5; unclear D gene. In germline, CDR1 is MNHEY, CDR2 SVGEGT. V was clipped by 3 bases and J by 1 base, with 9 bases between them. The CDR3 is 14 residues long. The CDR3 nucleotides are TGTGCCAGCAGTTATGAGTACATCCAAGAGACCCAGTACTTC. Protein sequence: CASSYEYIQETQYF.

This chain connects TRBV28 to TRBJ1-6, with D maybe TRBD1 (5 bases). Germline CDR1 reads MDHEN; CDR2 reads SYDVKM. The CDR3 extends over 19 amino acids. V dropped 3 bases and J dropped 0 bases, with 18 bases sitting between them. CDR3 region: CASSFPPGRASSYNSPLHF. The CDR3 bases are TGTGCCAGCAGTTTCCCTCCGGGCAGGGCTAGCTCCTATAATTCACCCCTCCACTTT. Drawing the rest from reference TRBV28 and TRBJ1-6, the complete variable domain is DVKVTQSSRYLVKRTGEKVFLECVQDMDHENMFWYRQDPGLGLRLIYFSYDVKMKEKGDIPEGYSVSREKKERFSLILESASTNQTSMYLCASSFPPGRASSYNSPLHFGNGTRLTVT.

The V and J genes are TRBV24-1 and TRBJ1-2; 7 bases map to TRBD1. The CDR3 totals 16 residues. Germline trimming cut 3 bases from V and 2 bases from J; bases unmatched to any gene: 8. The germline CDR1 and CDR2 sequences are KGHDR and SFDVKD. In DNA form, the CDR3 reads TGTGCCACCAGTGATCCCTACGACAGGGAGAACTATGGCTACACCTTC. It codes for CATSDPYDRENYGYTF.

The chain couples TRBV5-1 to TRBJ1-1; TRBD1 agrees at 11 bases. Germline V gene lookup returns CDR1 SGHRS and CDR2 YFSETQ. The CDR3 is 16 residues long. After removal of 0 bases from V and 1 base from J, the junction contained 2 bases not matched to a gene. CDR3 loop: CASSLVGTGGNTEAFF. CDR3 sequence (DNA): TGCGCCAGCAGCTTGGTAGGGACAGGGGGGAACACTGAAGCTTTCTTT.

V gene TRBV20-1 combines with J gene TRBJ2-5, with 9 bases lining up with TRBD2. CDR3 length equals 15 residues. Germline values: CDR1 DFQATT, CDR2 SNEGSKA (reference sequence). The J segment lost 4 bases and the V segment lost 0 bases, leaving 6 bases of the junction unmatched. The CDR3 sequence: CSARDVRAGGETQYF. The CDR3 DNA sequence: TGCAGTGCTAGAGATGTTCGAGCGGGAGGAGAGACCCAGTACTTC.